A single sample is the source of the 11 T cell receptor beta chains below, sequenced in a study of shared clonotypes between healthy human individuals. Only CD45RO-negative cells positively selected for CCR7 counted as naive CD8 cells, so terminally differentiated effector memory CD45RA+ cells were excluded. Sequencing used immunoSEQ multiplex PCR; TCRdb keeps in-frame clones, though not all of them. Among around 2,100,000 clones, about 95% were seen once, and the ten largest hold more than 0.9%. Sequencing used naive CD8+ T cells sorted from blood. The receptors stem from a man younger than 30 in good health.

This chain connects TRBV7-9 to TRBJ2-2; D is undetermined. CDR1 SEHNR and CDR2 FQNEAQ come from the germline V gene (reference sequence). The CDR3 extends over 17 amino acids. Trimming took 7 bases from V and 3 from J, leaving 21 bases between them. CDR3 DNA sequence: TGTGCCAGCAAGGGCAAGGGTAACACAAAGGACACCGGGGAGCTGTTTTTT. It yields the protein CASKGKGNTKDTGELFF.

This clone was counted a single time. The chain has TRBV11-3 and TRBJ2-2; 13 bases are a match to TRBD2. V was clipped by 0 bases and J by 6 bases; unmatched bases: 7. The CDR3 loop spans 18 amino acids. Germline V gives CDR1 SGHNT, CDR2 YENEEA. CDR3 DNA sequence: TGTGCCAGCAGCTTAGATGGGGTCGGACTAGCGGGAGCCGGGGAGCTGTTTTTT. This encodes CASSLDGVGLAGAGELFF.

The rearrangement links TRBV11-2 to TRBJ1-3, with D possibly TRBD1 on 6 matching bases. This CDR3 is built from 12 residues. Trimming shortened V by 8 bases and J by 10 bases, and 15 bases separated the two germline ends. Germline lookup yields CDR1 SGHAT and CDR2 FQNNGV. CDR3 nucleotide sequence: TGTGCCAGCGCCGAGGGGGGGCCTACCATATATTTT. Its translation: CASAEGGPTIYF.

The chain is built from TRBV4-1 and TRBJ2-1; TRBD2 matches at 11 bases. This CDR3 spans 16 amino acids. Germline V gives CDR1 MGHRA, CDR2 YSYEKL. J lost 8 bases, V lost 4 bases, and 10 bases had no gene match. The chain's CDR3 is CASSPLTSGSGDEQFF. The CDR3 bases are TGCGCCAGCAGCCCATTAACTAGCGGGAGTGGGGATGAGCAGTTCTTC.

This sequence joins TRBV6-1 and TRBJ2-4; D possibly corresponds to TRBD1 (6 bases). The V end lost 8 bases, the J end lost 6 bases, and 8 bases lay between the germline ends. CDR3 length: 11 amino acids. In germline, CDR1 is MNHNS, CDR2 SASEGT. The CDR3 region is CASPQGNIQYF. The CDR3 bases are TGTGCCAGCCCACAGGGAAACATTCAGTACTTC.

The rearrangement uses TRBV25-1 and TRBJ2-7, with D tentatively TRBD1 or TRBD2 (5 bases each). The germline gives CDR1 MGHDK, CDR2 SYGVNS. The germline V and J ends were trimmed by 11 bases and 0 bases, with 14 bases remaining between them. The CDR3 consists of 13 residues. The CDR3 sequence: CAVEGRISYEQYF. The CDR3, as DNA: TGTGCCGTCGAGGGACGGATCTCCTACGAGCAGTACTTC.

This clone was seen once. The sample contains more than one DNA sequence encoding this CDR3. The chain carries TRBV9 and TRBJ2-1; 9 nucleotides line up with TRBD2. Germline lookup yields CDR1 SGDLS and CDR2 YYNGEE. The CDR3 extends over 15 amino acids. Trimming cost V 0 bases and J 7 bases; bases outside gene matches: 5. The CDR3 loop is CASSVAGLAGNEQFF. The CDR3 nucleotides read TGTGCCAGCAGCGTAGCTGGGCTAGCGGGGAATGAGCAGTTCTTC.

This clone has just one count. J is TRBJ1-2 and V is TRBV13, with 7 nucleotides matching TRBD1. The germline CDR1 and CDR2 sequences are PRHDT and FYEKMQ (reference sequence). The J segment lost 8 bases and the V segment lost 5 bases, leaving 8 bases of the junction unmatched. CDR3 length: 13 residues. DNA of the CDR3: TGTGCCAGCAGCGCTGGGACAGTAGGCGGCTACACCTTC. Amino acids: CASSAGTVGGYTF.

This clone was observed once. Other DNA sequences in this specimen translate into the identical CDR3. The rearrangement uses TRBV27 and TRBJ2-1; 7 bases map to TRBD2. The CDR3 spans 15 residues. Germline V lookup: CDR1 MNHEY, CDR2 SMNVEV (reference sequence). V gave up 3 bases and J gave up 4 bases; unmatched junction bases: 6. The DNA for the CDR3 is TGTGCCAGCAGTTTGGAAGCGGGACCTTACAATGAGCAGTTCTTC. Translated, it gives CASSLEAGPYNEQFF.

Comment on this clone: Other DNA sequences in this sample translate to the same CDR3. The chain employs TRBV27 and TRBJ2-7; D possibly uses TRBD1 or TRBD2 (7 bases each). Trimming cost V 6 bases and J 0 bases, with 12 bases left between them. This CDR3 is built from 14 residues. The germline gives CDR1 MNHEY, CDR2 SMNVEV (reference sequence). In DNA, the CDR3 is TGTGCCAGCAGCCCCAGGGGGGGCTCCTACGAGCAGTACTTC. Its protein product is CASSPRGGSYEQYF.

DNA of the CDR3: TGTGCCAGCAGTGAAGCCGGCAGGGGCGGGTGGAACCAGCCCCAGCATTTT. Translation gives CASSEAGRGGWNQPQHF. The V gene is TRBV2, the J gene TRBJ1-5, with D maybe TRBD1 (6 bases). Germline CDR1 is SNHLY and CDR2 is FYNNEI. Trimming took off 0 bases at V and 7 bases at J, with 19 bases between the two ends. The CDR3 sequence is 17 residues long.